This passage covers 11 T cell receptor beta chains from one sample sequenced in a study of blood T cell repertoires in COVID-19. TCRdb keeps only in-frame clones here, not all; method: immunoSEQ multiplex PCR. The data hold about 150,000 clones, with 85% to 90% observed a single time. The specimen was peripheral blood. All receptors come from a man in his fifties or sixties with COVID-19, enrolled during active disease.

This chain uses TRBV14 with TRBJ2-5; 7 bases agree with TRBD1. Germline V gene sequence: CDR1 SGHDN, CDR2 FVKESK. This CDR3 has 15 amino acids. V was pared by 4 bases and J by 4 bases, with 9 bases of the junction left unmatched. The CDR3 loop reads CASSRNRGVGETQYF. The CDR3 DNA follows: TGTGCCAGCAGCCGAAACAGGGGAGTAGGAGAGACCCAGTACTTC.

V gene TRBV10-3 combines with J gene TRBJ1-6, with 8 bases that match TRBD1. The trim removed 0 bases at V and 5 bases at J, leaving 6 bases unmatched. The CDR3 has 17 amino acids. Germline V gives CDR1 ENHRY, CDR2 SYGVKD. The CDR3 coding sequence is TGTGCCATCAGTGAGTCCGGCAGGGGGCTGGATAATTCACCCCTCCACTTT. This encodes CAISESGRGLDNSPLHF.

This rearrangement joins TRBV4-2 to TRBJ2-3, with 7 bases that match TRBD1. The CDR3 totals 16 residues. Trimming removed 6 bases from V and 4 bases from J; junction bases left unmatched: 13. Germline CDR1 and CDR2: LGHNA and YNFKEQ. CDR3 nucleotide sequence: TGTGCCAGCAGACCCCTAGGAGACAGGGCAGCAGATACGCAGTATTTT. Protein sequence: CASRPLGDRAADTQYF.

The CDR3 coding sequence is TGTGCCAGCAGCCCGAGGACAGGGCTAAATTCACCCCTCCACTTT. It is translated as CASSPRTGLNSPLHF. The V call is TRBV3-1 (or the pseudogene TRBV3-2), the J call TRBJ1-6; 8 nucleotides align to TRBD1. Germline lookup yields CDR1 LGHDT and CDR2 YNNKEL (reference sequence). Trimming removed 4 bases from V and 7 bases from J; junction bases left unmatched: 6. This CDR3 contains 15 residues.

The gene calls are TRBV11-2 and TRBJ2-2; D is unclear. This CDR3 is built from 13 residues. Germline CDR1 and CDR2: SGHAT and FQNNGV. Trimming stripped 5 bases from V and 7 bases from J, with 11 bases between. The CDR3 reads CASSQTGFGELFF. In nucleotides, the CDR3 is TGTGCCAGCAGCCAGACGGGTTTCGGGGAGCTGTTTTTT.

This clone occurred once. The chain uses TRBV6-1 and TRBJ1-4; the match to TRBD1 covers 8 bases. The CDR3 is 14 amino acids. The ends lost 6 bases at V and 4 bases at J; junction bases unmatched: 4. Germline loops: CDR1 MNHNS, CDR2 SASEGT. CDR3 residues: CASRLQGGNEKLFF. DNA of the CDR3: TGTGCCAGCAGATTACAGGGGGGTAATGAAAAACTGTTTTTT.

The CDR3 sequence is CASSYGRDQPQHF. CDR3 bases: TGTGCCAGCAGTTACGGGAGGGACCAGCCCCAGCATTTT. The chain carries TRBV6-5 and TRBJ1-5, with D possibly matching TRBD1 (5 bases). With 2 bases removed from V and 7 bases from J, the gap between germline ends came to 9 bases. Germline V gives CDR1 MNHEY, CDR2 SVGAGI. There are 13 residues in the CDR3.

The CDR3 loop is CASRGPERGYTF. The CDR3, as DNA: TGTGCCAGCAGGGGGCCAGAACGGGGCTACACCTTC. The chain recombines TRBV6-5 with TRBJ1-2; weak D call: TRBD1 (5 bases). CDR3 length equals 12 residues. Germline V CDR1 and CDR2: MNHEY, SVGAGI. The germline V and J ends were trimmed by 6 bases and 8 bases, with 13 bases remaining between them.

This clone was seen once. Other DNA sequences in the sample encode the same CDR3. The V call is TRBV30, the J call TRBJ1-5, with TRBD1 as a possible D gene (5 bases). Trimming left V 5 bases short and J 1 base short, with 9 bases between. From germline, CDR1 is GTSNPN and CDR2 SVGIG (reference sequence). The CDR3 runs 13 residues. CDR3 sequence (DNA): TGTGCCTGGCAGACAGCGAGCAATCAGCCCCAGCATTTT. Amino acid sequence: CAWQTASNQPQHF. The variable domain in full, with the rest retrieved from reference TRBV30 and TRBJ1-5, is SQTIHQWPATLVQPVGSPLSLECTVEGTSNPNLYWYRQAAGRGLQLLFYSVGIGQISSEVPQNLSASRPQDRQFILSSKKLLLSDSGFYLCAWQTASNQPQHFGDGTRLSIL.

The CDR3 reads CASSLWGDTEAFF. For the CDR3, the DNA is TGTGCCAGCAGTTTGTGGGGGGACACTGAAGCTTTCTTT. The chain joins TRBV27 to TRBJ1-1; TRBD1 might be the D (5 bases). Germline CDR1 is MNHEY and CDR2 is SMNVEV (reference sequence). Trimming took off 3 bases at V and 3 bases at J, with 8 bases between the two ends. The CDR3 is made up of 13 amino acids.

The chain uses TRBV5-1 and TRBJ2-7; 7 positions match TRBD1. The CDR3 sequence is 17 residues long. The trim removed 0 bases at V and 3 bases at J, leaving 12 bases unmatched. Germline V gene data show CDR1 as SGHRS and CDR2 as YFSETQ. This CDR3 is CASSLGATSGQSYEQYF. CDR3 nucleotide sequence: TGCGCCAGCAGCTTGGGGGCTACCTCGGGACAGAGCTACGAGCAGTACTTC.